The clone carrying this T cell receptor (beta chain) came up a few times. This CDR3 comprises 15 residues. Unmatched junction bases numbered 9, after V lost 2 bases and J lost 6 bases. Per the germline V gene, CDR1 is SGHNT and CDR2 is YENEEA. As for treatment: preoperative locoregional IRX-2 cytokine immunotherapy. The entry originates in a study of preoperative IRX-2 immunotherapy in early breast cancer. TCRdb's copy holds only in-frame clones and misses some; the assay was immunoSEQ multiplex PCR. Of around 29,000 clones listed, approximately 80% are singletons. Sample collection occurred from a patient treated with IRX-2 immunotherapy. The receptor's source is a human donor with breast cancer. J is TRBJ2-7 and V is TRBV11-3; TRBD1 agrees at 8 bases. CDR3: CASSLQGAGAGEQYF. CDR3 bases: TGTGCCAGCAGCTTACAGGGGGCAGGGGCAGGCGAGCAGTACTTC.